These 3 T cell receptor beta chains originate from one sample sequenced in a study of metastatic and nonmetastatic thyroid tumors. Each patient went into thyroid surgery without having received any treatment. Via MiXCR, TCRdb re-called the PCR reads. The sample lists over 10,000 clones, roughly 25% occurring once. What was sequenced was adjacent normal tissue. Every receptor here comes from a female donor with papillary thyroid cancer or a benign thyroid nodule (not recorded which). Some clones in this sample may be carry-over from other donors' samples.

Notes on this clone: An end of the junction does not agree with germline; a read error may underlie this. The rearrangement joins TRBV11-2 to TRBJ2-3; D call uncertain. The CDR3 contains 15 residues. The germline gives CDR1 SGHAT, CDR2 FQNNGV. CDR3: CASSFVRQNTDTQYF. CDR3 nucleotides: TGTGCCAGCAGCTTTGTGCGGCAGAACACAGATACCCAGTATTTT.

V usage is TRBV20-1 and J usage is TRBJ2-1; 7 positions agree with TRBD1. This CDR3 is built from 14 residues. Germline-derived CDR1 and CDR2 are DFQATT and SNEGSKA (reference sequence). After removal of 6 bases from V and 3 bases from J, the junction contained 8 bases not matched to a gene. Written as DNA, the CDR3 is TGCAGTGCCATCCCCGGGACAGTCTACAATGAGCAGTTCTTC. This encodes CSAIPGTVYNEQFF.

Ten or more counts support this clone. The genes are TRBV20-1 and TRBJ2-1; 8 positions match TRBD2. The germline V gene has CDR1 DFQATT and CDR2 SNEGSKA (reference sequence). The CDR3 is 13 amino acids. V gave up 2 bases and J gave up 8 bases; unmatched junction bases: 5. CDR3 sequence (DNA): TGCAGTGCTAGAAGACTAGCGTCCGATGAGCAGTTCTTC. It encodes CSARRLASDEQFF.